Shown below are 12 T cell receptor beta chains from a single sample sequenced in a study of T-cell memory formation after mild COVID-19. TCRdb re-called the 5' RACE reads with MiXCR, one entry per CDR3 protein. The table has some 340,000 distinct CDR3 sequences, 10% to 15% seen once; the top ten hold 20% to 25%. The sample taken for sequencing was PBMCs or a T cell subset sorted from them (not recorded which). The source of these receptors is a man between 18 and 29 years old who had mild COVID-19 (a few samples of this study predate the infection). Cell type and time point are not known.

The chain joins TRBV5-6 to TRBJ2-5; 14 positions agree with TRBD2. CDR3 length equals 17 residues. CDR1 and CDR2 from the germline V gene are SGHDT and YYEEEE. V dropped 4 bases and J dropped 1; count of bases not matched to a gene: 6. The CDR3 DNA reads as TGTGCCAGCAGCCTTCGGACTAGCGGGGGGCCCCAAGAGACCCAGTACTTC. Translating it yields CASSLRTSGGPQETQYF.

This CDR3 reads CASSSKEGVTYNEQFF. The CDR3 nucleotides are TGTGCCAGCAGCTCGAAGGAGGGGGTAACCTACAATGAGCAGTTCTTC. The rearrangement uses TRBV7-9 and TRBJ2-1; TRBD1 or TRBD2 may be the D gene (6 bases each). This CDR3 comprises 16 residues. The germline gives CDR1 SEHNR, CDR2 FQNEAQ (reference sequence). V gave up 4 bases and J gave up 2 bases, with 15 bases separating them.

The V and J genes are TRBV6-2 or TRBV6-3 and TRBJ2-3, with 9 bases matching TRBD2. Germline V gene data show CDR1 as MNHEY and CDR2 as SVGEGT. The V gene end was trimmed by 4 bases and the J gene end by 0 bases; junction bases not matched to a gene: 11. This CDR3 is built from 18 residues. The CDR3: CASSFRTSARASTDTQYF. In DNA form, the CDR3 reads TGTGCCAGCAGTTTTAGGACTAGCGCAAGAGCTAGCACAGATACGCAGTATTTT.

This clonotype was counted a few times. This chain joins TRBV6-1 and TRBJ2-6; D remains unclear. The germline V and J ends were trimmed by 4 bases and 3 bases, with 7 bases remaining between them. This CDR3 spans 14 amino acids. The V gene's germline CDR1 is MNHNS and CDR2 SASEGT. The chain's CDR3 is CASSGRSGANVLTF. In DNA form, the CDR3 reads TGTGCCAGCAGTGGCAGGAGTGGGGCCAACGTCCTGACTTTC.

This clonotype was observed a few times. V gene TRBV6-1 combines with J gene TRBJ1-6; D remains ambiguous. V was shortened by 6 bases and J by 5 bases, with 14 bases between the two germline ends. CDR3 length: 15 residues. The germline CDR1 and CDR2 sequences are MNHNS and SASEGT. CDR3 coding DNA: TGTGCCAGCAGCGGCGGAAGGCCCGATAATTCACCCCTCCACTTT. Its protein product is CASSGGRPDNSPLHF.

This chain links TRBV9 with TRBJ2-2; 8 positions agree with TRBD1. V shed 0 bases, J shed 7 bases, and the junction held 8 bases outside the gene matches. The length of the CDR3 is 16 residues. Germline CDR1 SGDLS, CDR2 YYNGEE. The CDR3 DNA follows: TGTGCCAGCAGCGTAGGGGCAGGGGGCTTATACGGGGAGCTGTTTTTT. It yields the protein CASSVGAGGLYGELFF.

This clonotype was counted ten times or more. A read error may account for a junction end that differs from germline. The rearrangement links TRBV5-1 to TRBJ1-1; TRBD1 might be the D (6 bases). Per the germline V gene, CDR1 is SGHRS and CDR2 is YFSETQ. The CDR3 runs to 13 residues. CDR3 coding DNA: TGTGCCAGCAGCCTTAAGGGGGACACTGAAGCTTTCTTT. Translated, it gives CASSLKGDTEAFF.

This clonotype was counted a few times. CDR3 in amino acids: CASSQERNEQFF. CDR3 in DNA: TGCGCCAGCAGCCAAGAGAGGAATGAGCAGTTCTTC. The gene calls are TRBV4-3 and TRBJ2-1; no clear D gene. Germline CDR1 is LGHNA and CDR2 is YSLEER. Trimming shortened V by 0 bases and J by 7 bases, and 4 bases separated the two germline ends. The CDR3 length is 12 residues.

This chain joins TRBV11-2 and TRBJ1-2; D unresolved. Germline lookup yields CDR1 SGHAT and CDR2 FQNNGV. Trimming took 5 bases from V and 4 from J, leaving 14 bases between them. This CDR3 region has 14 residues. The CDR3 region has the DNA TGTGCCAGCAGCCCCTCGGGTGTATTCTATGGCTACACCTTC. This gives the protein CASSPSGVFYGYTF.

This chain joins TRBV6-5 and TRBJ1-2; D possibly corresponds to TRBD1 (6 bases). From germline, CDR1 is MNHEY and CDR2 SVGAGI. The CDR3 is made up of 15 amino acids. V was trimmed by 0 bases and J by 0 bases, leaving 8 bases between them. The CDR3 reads CASSYSRGANYGYTF. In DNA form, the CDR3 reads TGTGCCAGCAGTTACTCGAGGGGGGCTAACTATGGCTACACCTTC.

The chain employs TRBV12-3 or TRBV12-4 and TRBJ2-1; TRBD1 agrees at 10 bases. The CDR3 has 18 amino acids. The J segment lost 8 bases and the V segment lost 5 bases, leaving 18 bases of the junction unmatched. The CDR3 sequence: CASSPSLGQGVFRDEQFF. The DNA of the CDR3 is TGTGCCAGCAGTCCCTCGCTAGGACAGGGGGTTTTTCGAGATGAGCAGTTCTTC.

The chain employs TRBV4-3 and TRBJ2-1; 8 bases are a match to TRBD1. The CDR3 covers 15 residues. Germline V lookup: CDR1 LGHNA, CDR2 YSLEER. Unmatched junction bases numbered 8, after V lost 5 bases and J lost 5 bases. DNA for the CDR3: TGCGCCAGCAGCGCGGACAGGGCGAACCACAATGAGCAGTTCTTC. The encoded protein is CASSADRANHNEQFF.